This T cell receptor (beta chain) was identified in a study of siplizumab effects on memory and regulatory T cells. Study-level findings and limits: Only a minority of proliferating CD4+ or CD8+ clones had an assignable naive or memory phenotype, with roughly 75-97% lacking one.

Here immunoSEQ multiplex PCR was the method, and the copy in TCRdb shows in-frame clones only, minus some. The sample consists of some 15,000 clones, 45% to 50% of them appearing once. The mixed lymphocyte reaction cells were cocultured at 37°C for 6 to 7 days. Mixed at 1:1 were responder PBMCs labelled with CFSE and stimulator PBMCs labelled with Violet Dye. On this clone: Its specificity is not known.

Looked up from germline, CDR1 is SGHRS and CDR2 is YFSETQ. V was pared by 2 bases and J by 2 bases, with 13 bases between. The CDR3 covers 16 residues. The sequencing sample was made of CFSE-low (dividing) CD4+ T cells sorted from an allogeneic mixed lymphocyte reaction. The receptor's source is a human donor in good health; the cells came from an allogeneic mixed lymphocyte reaction. This chain uses TRBV5-1 with TRBJ1-4; TRBD1 is a possible D gene (5 bases). The CDR3 coding sequence is TGCGCCAGCAGCTTAGGGACGGGGGTCACTAATGAAAAACTGTTTTTT. Translating it yields CASSLGTGVTNEKLFF.